A selection of T cell receptor beta chains follows, all from one sample in a study of cytomegalovirus exposure and HLA in healthy donors. TCRdb keeps only in-frame clones here, not all; method: immunoSEQ multiplex PCR. Here the sample spans around 250,000 clones, roughly 89% being singletons. Sequencing was done on a sample of PBMCs. The receptors shown here come from a woman between 18 and 30 years old in good health and CMV-seronegative. Both conserved end residues are part of each CDR3. The D gene is left open where the match is weak. Part of the rows lack a size; the others show once, few, many or a class for expanded clones.

TRBV6-5,NA,NA,TRBJ1-1,CASSRTAETEAFF,TGTGCCAGCAGCAGGACAGCTGAGACTGAAGCTTTCTTT
TRBV9,TRBD2,NA,TRBJ2-2,CASTVNSGGYTGELFF,TGTGCCAGCACCGTAAATAGCGGGGGGTACACCGGGGAGCTGTTTTTT
TRBV30,TRBD1,NA,TRBJ1-6,CACPQIEGAEPLHF,TGTGCCTGTCCCCAAATTGAGGGGGCCGAACCCCTCCACTTT
TRBV2,TRBD2,once,TRBJ2-2,CASSAELAANTGELFF,TGTGCCAGCAGTGCAGAACTAGCGGCGAACACCGGGGAGCTGTTTTTT
TRBV6-1,NA,NA,TRBJ1-4,CASSEGGAGEKLFF,TGTGCCAGCAGTGAGGGGGGGGCCGGGGAAAAACTGTTTTTT
TRBV28,NA,NA,TRBJ2-2,CASSLGAGELFF,TGTGCCAGCAGTTTAGGGGCGGGGGAGCTGTTTTTT
TRBV13,TRBD2,NA,TRBJ2-3,CASSSLAVFSTDTQYF,TGTGCCAGCAGCTCCCTAGCGGTATTTAGCACAGATACGCAGTATTTT
TRBV7-2,TRBD1,NA,TRBJ1-2,CASSDRTGAGGYTF,TGTGCCAGCAGTGACCGGACAGGGGCTGGGGGCTACACCTTC
TRBV4-2,NA,NA,TRBJ1-1,CASSPNEGNTEAFF,TGTGCCAGCAGCCCGAATGAGGGGAACACTGAAGCTTTCTTT
TRBV30,TRBD2,NA,TRBJ2-2,CAWKRGTNTGELFF,TGTGCCTGGAAGCGGGGCACGAACACCGGGGAGCTGTTTTTT
TRBV7-3,TRBD1,NA,TRBJ2-1,CASSPDRGLRGEQFF,TGTGCCAGCAGTCCCGACAGGGGCCTAAGGGGGGAGCAGTTCTTC
TRBV7-2,TRBD2,NA,TRBJ2-2,CASRPGRGVVGELFF,TGTGCCAGCAGGCCGGGGCGGGGGGTTGTCGGGGAGCTGTTTTTT
TRBV7-6,NA,NA,TRBJ2-7,CASSLAGRDRSYEQYF,TGTGCCAGCAGCTTAGCCGGGCGGGACCGATCCTACGAGCAGTACTTC
TRBV27,NA,NA,TRBJ2-2,CASSFTVARGNTGELFF,TGTGCCAGCAGTTTCACCGTGGCAAGGGGAAACACCGGGGAGCTGTTTTTT
TRBV6-5,TRBD1,once,TRBJ2-5,CASSRTRGLETQYF,TGTGCCAGCAGTCGCACGAGGGGGCTAGAGACCCAGTACTTC
TRBV13,TRBD1,NA,TRBJ2-1,CASSLTGGNEQFF,TGTGCCAGCAGCTTAACAGGGGGCAATGAGCAGTTCTTC
TRBV19,TRBD1,NA,TRBJ2-7,CASSEGQFREQYF,TGTGCCAGTAGTGAGGGACAGTTCCGCGAGCAGTACTTC
TRBV6-5,TRBD1,NA,TRBJ2-5,CASSYGTALQETQYF,TGTGCCAGCAGTTACGGGACAGCTTTACAAGAGACCCAGTACTTC
TRBV30,TRBD1,once,TRBJ2-1,CAWSAGTGALDEQFF,TGTGCCTGGAGTGCCGGGACAGGGGCGCTAGATGAGCAGTTCTTC
TRBV4-3,NA,NA,TRBJ2-1,CASSQDRVRNNEQFF,TGCGCCAGCAGCCAAGACAGGGTACGCAACAATGAGCAGTTCTTC
TRBV10-3,NA,NA,TRBJ2-1,CAISVAGAFNEQFF,TGTGCCATCAGTGTTGCGGGGGCCTTCAATGAGCAGTTCTTC
TRBV6-1,TRBD1,NA,TRBJ1-6,CASTPRQGANSPLHF,TGTGCCAGTACTCCCCGACAGGGGGCTAATTCACCCCTCCACTTT
TRBV5-1,TRBD1,NA,TRBJ1-4,CASSMPGQDEKLFF,TGCGCCAGCAGCATGCCGGGACAGGATGAAAAACTGTTTTTT
TRBV7-9,NA,few,TRBJ1-2,CASSLGSLANYGYTF,TGTGCCAGCAGCTTAGGAAGCTTGGCTAACTATGGCTACACCTTC
TRBV5-1,TRBD1,NA,TRBJ1-6,CASSSGQSSSYNSPLHF,TGCGCCAGCAGCTCGGGACAGTCGAGCTCCTATAATTCACCCCTCCACTTT
TRBV27,NA,NA,TRBJ1-5,CASSSILRQNSNQPQHF,TGTGCCAGCAGTTCTATTTTGAGACAAAATAGCAATCAGCCCCAGCATTTT
TRBV4-3,TRBD1,NA,TRBJ2-7,CASSQDRGTGYEQYF,TGCGCCAGCAGCCAAGATCGGGGGACAGGATACGAGCAGTACTTC
TRBV7-7,NA,NA,TRBJ2-5,CASSRDSQETQYF,TGTGCCAGCAGCCGAGACAGTCAAGAGACCCAGTACTTC
TRBV2,TRBD1,NA,TRBJ1-6,CASSRTGSIHSPLHF,TGTGCCAGCAGCCGGACAGGGTCAATCCATTCACCCCTCCACTTT